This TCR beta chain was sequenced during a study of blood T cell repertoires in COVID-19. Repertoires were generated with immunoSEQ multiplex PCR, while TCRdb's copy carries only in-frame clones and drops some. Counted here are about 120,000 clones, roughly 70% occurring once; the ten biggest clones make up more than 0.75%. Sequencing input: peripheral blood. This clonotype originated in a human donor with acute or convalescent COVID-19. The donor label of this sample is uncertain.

The CDR3: CASRGQGNSPLHF. The CDR3, as DNA: TGTGCCAGCAGAGGACAGGGTAATTCACCCCTCCACTTT. J is TRBJ1-6 and V is TRBV27; TRBD1 matches at 8 bases. Germline assignment: CDR1 MNHEY and CDR2 SMNVEV (reference sequence). CDR3 length: 13 residues. V shed 6 bases, J shed 6 bases, and the junction held 1 base outside the gene matches.